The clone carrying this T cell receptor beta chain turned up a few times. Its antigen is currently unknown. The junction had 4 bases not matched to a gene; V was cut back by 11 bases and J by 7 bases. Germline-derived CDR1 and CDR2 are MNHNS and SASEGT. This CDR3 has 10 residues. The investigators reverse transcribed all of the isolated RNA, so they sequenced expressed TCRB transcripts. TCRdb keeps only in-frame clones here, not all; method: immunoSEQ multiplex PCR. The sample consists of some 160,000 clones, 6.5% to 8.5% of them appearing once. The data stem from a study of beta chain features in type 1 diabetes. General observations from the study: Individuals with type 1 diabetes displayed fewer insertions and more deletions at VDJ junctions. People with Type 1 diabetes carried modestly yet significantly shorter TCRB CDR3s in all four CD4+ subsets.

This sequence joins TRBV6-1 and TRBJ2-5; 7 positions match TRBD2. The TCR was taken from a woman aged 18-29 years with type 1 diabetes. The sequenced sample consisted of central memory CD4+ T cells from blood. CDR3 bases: TGTGCCGCTGGGGGGGGGACCCAGTACTTC. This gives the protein CAAGGGTQYF.